The 32 T cell receptor beta chains below come from one sample, sequenced in a study of regulatory T cells in long-lasting Graves disease. Library construction for TCR beta used iRepertoire HTBI primers and Arm-PCR of CDR3 regions. TCRdb passed the multiplex PCR reads through MiXCR, listing each CDR3 protein once. The sample yields a few hundred thousand distinct CDR3 sequences, over 15% seen once. Specified time point: newly diagnosed GD, antithyroid drugs for less than 3 months. Researchers made the TCR library from RNA that was extracted from PBMCs. This sample also belongs to another study, concerning T cells in Graves' hyperthyroidism and ophthalmopathy.

Sequencing used peripheral blood mononuclear cells (PBMCs), obtained at new diagnosis, from a patient treated with antithyroid drugs. These receptors all stem from a man aged 35-49 years with Graves disease.

In its sample, this clonotype was seen many times. This chain joins TRBV18 and TRBJ2-3; the D call may be TRBD1 or TRBD2 (5 bases each). The V gene's germline CDR1 is KGHSH and CDR2 LQKENI. V gave up 4 bases and J gave up 1 base, with 15 bases separating them. The length of the CDR3 is 16 residues. The CDR3 loop is CASSLESPGRTDTQYF. In nucleotides, the CDR3 is TGTGCCAGCTCACTCGAATCCCCGGGGCGCACAGATACGCAGTATTTT.

As regards this clonotype: Just one base apart from a much larger clone, this may be a read error. The chain joins TRBV11-2 to TRBJ2-3, with 7 bases fitting TRBD1. The length of the CDR3 is 14 residues. From germline, CDR1 is SGHAT and CDR2 FQNNGV. CDR3 DNA: TGTGCCAGCAGCCCCGTACAGGGGACAGATGCGCAGTATTTT. As protein: CASSPVQGTDAQYF.

This clonotype was seen at least ten times. The chain has TRBV7-8 and TRBJ2-2; TRBD2 matches at 11 bases. Germline CDR1 is SGHVS and CDR2 is FQNEAQ. The CDR3 spans 20 residues. With V trimmed by 6 bases and J by 6 bases, 21 bases remained unmatched. The CDR3 nucleotides read TGTGCCAGCAGTCCTACCGTTAGCCTAGCGGGGGGCTTTGGCGCCGGGGAGCTGTTTTTT. Translating gives CASSPTVSLAGGFGAGELFF.

This clonotype was recorded at least ten times. One end of the junction varies from germline; a read error may be responsible. The chain joins TRBV11-2 to TRBJ2-5, with D possibly TRBD2 on 7 matching bases. The V gene's germline CDR1 is SGHAT and CDR2 FQNNGV. The CDR3 has 19 residues. The CDR3 bases are TGTGCCAGCAGCTTAGTCCTAGGGGGGGGTCGTGGACTCCAAGAGGCCCAGTACTTC. Protein sequence: CASSLVLGGGRGLQEAQYF.

This clonotype was detected many times. The germline gene is not matched at one end of the junction; a read error may be the cause. The chain recombines TRBV11-2 with TRBJ1-1; 12 bases agree with TRBD1. CDR1 and CDR2 from the germline V gene are SGHAT and FQNNGV. This CDR3 contains 18 residues. CDR3 sequence reads: CASSLDYGTGGLNTEVFF. Here the CDR3 DNA reads TGTGCCAGCAGCTTAGATTATGGGACAGGGGGCCTGAACACTGAAGTTTTCTTT.

This clonotype occurred many times. V is TRBV7-3 and J is TRBJ2-3; D is uncertain. The germline V gene encodes CDR1 SGHTA and CDR2 FQGTGA. The CDR3 runs 14 residues. The germline V and J ends were trimmed by 6 bases and 5 bases, with 15 bases remaining between them. The CDR3, as DNA: TGTGCCAGCAGTTCACGTGGACGAGAAGATACGCAGTATTTT. This sequence encodes CASSSRGREDTQYF.

At least ten counts were recorded for this clonotype. The chain uses TRBV5-1 and TRBJ2-7; D uncertain. Trimming shortened V by 0 bases and J by 2 bases, and 9 bases separated the two germline ends. This CDR3 comprises 14 residues. CDR1 is SGHRS and CDR2 is YFSETQ in the germline V gene. The CDR3 loop reads CASSLDRNTYEQYF. The CDR3 coding sequence is TGCGCCAGCAGCTTGGACCGAAACACCTACGAGCAGTACTTC. The full variable domain, in which reference TRBV5-1 and TRBJ2-7 provide the parts outside the CDR3, is KAGVTQTPRYLIKTRGQQVTLSCSPISGHRSVSWYQQTPGQGLQFLFEYFSETQRNKGNFPGRFSGRQFSNSRSEMNVSTLELGDSALYLCASSLDRNTYEQYFGPGTRLTVT.

To note about this clonotype: With a much larger clone just one base away, this may be a read error. The chain couples TRBV11-2 to TRBJ2-5; 10 bases align to TRBD2. The CDR3 contains 14 residues. With V trimmed by 7 bases and J by 1 base, 3 bases remained unmatched. Per the germline V gene, CDR1 is SGHAT and CDR2 is FQNNGV. CDR3 sequence (DNA): TGTGCCAGCACCTGGACTAGCGGCCAAGAGACCCAGTACTTC. Translation: CASTWTSGQETQYF.

The V gene is TRBV7-2, the J gene TRBJ1-2; D is perhaps TRBD1 (5 bases). The CDR3 runs to 15 residues. Germline CDR1 is SGHTA and CDR2 is FQGNSA. V shed 2 bases and J shed 7 bases, with 17 bases lying between them. CDR3 loop: CASSLTRGRAGGYTF. CDR3 coding DNA: TGTGCCAGCAGCTTAACCCGTGGCAGGGCGGGTGGCTACACCTTC.

This clonotype has just a few counts. The DNA of the CDR3 is TGTGCCAGCAGCACTCGTGGGAGGGGGCAGGAGACCCAGTACTTC. Translation gives CASSTRGRGQETQYF. V gene TRBV5-8 combines with J gene TRBJ2-5; D tentatively fits TRBD1 or TRBD2 (7 bases each). Trimming took 4 bases from V and 5 from J, leaving 18 bases between them. CDR1 and CDR2 (germline): SGHTS, YDEGEE. The CDR3 contains 15 residues. The variable domain in full, with the rest retrieved from reference TRBV5-8 and TRBJ2-5, is EAGVTQSPTHLIKTRGQQATLRCSPISGHTSVYWYQQALGLGLQFLLWYDEGEERNRGNFPPRFSGRQFPNYSSELNVNALELEDSALYLCASSTRGRGQETQYFGPGTRLLVL.

This chain connects TRBV20-1 to TRBJ2-7, with 8 positions matching TRBD2. Trimming cost V 5 bases and J 4 bases; bases outside gene matches: 10. Per the germline V gene, CDR1 is DFQATT and CDR2 is SNEGSKA (reference sequence). The CDR3 contains 14 residues. CDR3: CSARRRGAFYEQYF. CDR3 in DNA: TGCAGTGCTCGCAGGCGGGGGGCCTTTTACGAGCAGTACTTC.

A few counts support this clonotype. This chain links TRBV24-1 with TRBJ2-2; no clear D. With 9 bases removed from V and 2 bases from J, the gap between germline ends came to 15 bases. This CDR3 spans 15 amino acids. The V gene's germline CDR1 is KGHDR and CDR2 SFDVKD. CDR3 loop: CATSRARPNTGELFF. CDR3 nucleotide sequence: TGTGCCACCTCTAGGGCGAGACCCAACACCGGGGAGCTGTTTTTT.

This clonotype came up a few times. The V call is TRBV7-9, the J call TRBJ2-2, with D maybe TRBD2 (6 bases). The ends were cut back, 5 bases at V and 6 bases at J, with 16 bases in the middle. Germline CDR1 and CDR2: SEHNR and FQNEAQ (reference sequence). There are 15 residues in the CDR3. CDR3 nucleotide sequence: TGTGCCAGCAGCCCCGGGGAAGGGGACTCCGGGGAGCTGTTTTTT. This gives the protein CASSPGEGDSGELFF.

This CDR3 is CAGPHWVLRARKLEKLFF. The CDR3 region has the DNA TGTGCCGGACCCCACTGGGTCTTGAGGGCCCGTAAACTCGAAAAACTGTTTTTT. The rearrangement uses TRBV10-3 and TRBJ1-4, with D unresolved. In germline, CDR1 is ENHRY, CDR2 SYGVKD. CDR3 length equals 18 residues. The V end was cut by 11 bases, the J end by 8 bases, with 33 bases between.

For this clonotype: The conserved closing phenylalanine or tryptophan is absent in this CDR3, likely reflecting a read error. The chain employs TRBV2 and TRBJ2-6; D is possibly TRBD1 or TRBD2 (5 bases each). V was shortened by 6 bases and J by 2 bases, with 14 bases between the two germline ends. CDR1 and CDR2 (germline): SNHLY, FYNNEI. CDR3 length: 16 amino acids. The CDR3 protein is CASRGTGATGANVLTL. The CDR3 DNA sequence: TGTGCCAGCAGGGGAACCGGGGCCACTGGGGCCAACGTCCTGACTCTC.

This clonotype was observed a few times. The chain couples TRBV12-3 or TRBV12-4 to TRBJ2-2; D is undetermined. The CDR3 covers 13 residues. Trimming took off 0 bases at V and 6 bases at J, with 5 bases between the two ends. The CDR3 bases are TGTGCCAGCAGTTTAGCGAGAGCCGGGGAGCTGTTTTTT. It yields the protein CASSLARAGELFF.

This clonotype occurred many times. The chain uses TRBV6-1 and TRBJ2-2; tentative D call: TRBD2 (5 bases). The V end lost 6 bases, the J end lost 7 bases, and 15 bases lay between the germline ends. This CDR3 comprises 14 residues. Looked up from germline, CDR1 is MNHNS and CDR2 is SASEGT. DNA of the CDR3: TGTGCCAGCAGAACCGGGATTCAAAGCGGGGAGCTGTTTTTT. Translating gives CASRTGIQSGELFF.

In this sample, this clonotype turned up many times. CDR3 coding DNA: TGTGCCAGCAGTCAAGGGTATGAGCAGTTCTTC. Residues: CASSQGYEQFF. The chain couples TRBV6-1 to TRBJ2-1; unclear D gene. The V end was cut by 5 bases, the J end by 8 bases, with 7 bases between. The CDR3 has 11 residues. Germline V gene sequence: CDR1 MNHNS, CDR2 SASEGT.

J is TRBJ1-5 and V is TRBV7-9, with a possible D match to TRBD1 (5 bases). The CDR3 extends over 14 amino acids. Germline V gene lookup returns CDR1 SEHNR and CDR2 FQNEAQ (reference sequence). Between the trimmed V and J ends, which lost 6 bases and 3 bases, there was a span of 12 bases. The CDR3 region is CASRSPGPNQPQHF. CDR3 coding DNA: TGTGCCAGCAGATCTCCAGGGCCCAATCAGCCCCAGCATTTT.

This chain links TRBV28 with TRBJ1-2; D unclear. V gave up 6 bases and J gave up 4 bases, with 15 bases separating them. The V gene's germline CDR1 is MDHEN and CDR2 SYDVKM. The CDR3 has 14 amino acids. CDR3 sequence reads: CASRTRTAPYGYTF. Written as DNA, the CDR3 is TGTGCCAGCAGGACCCGGACGGCCCCCTATGGCTACACCTTC.

A few counts support this clonotype. The rearrangement joins TRBV5-4 to TRBJ2-7; D unclear. Germline loops: CDR1 SGHNT, CDR2 YYREEE (reference sequence). The CDR3 has 15 residues. The ends were cut back, 0 bases at V and 2 bases at J, with 12 bases in the middle. Here the CDR3 reads CASSLDSEATYEQYF. The CDR3 DNA sequence: TGTGCCAGCAGCTTGGACAGTGAGGCGACCTACGAGCAGTACTTC.

CDR3 bases: TGTGCCAGCAGTTTCAAGTCCTTGGGACTAGCGGGGGGGCACGAGCAGTACTTC. Amino acid sequence: CASSFKSLGLAGGHEQYF. The chain is built from TRBV12-3 or TRBV12-4 and TRBJ2-7, with 16 bases matching TRBD2. V dropped 3 bases and J dropped 5; count of bases not matched to a gene: 10. The CDR3 is 18 amino acids.

CDR3 sequence (DNA): TGTGCCACCAGCAGAGATAAGACACCCTCCGGCGGGGAGCTGTTTTTT. It yields the protein CATSRDKTPSGGELFF. J is TRBJ2-2 and V is TRBV15, with unresolved D. Per the germline V gene, CDR1 is LNHNV and CDR2 is YYDKDF (reference sequence). Trimming took off 0 bases at V and 7 bases at J, with 15 bases between the two ends. The CDR3 extends over 16 amino acids.

Only a few counts were recorded for this clonotype. This rearrangement joins TRBV5-1 to TRBJ2-5; TRBD1 agrees at 10 bases. The germline V gene encodes CDR1 SGHRS and CDR2 YFSETQ. CDR3 size: 15 residues. The V gene end was trimmed by 4 bases and the J gene end by 3 bases; junction bases not matched to a gene: 6. The CDR3 bases are TGCGCCAGCAGCCAAGCCGGGACAGGGGAAGAGACCCAGTACTTC. Amino acids: CASSQAGTGEETQYF.

This clonotype occurred once. The V gene is TRBV19, the J gene TRBJ2-3; tentatively, D is TRBD1 (6 bases). The ends were cut back, 5 bases at V and 6 bases at J, with 18 bases in the middle. CDR1 LNHDA and CDR2 SQIVND come from the germline V gene (reference sequence). This CDR3 has 15 amino acids. CDR3 DNA: TGTGCCAGTAGTCAAAATGACAGGACTCCCGATACGCAGTATTTT. This gives the protein CASSQNDRTPDTQYF.

This clonotype was picked up a small number of times. V and J are TRBV6-2 or TRBV6-3 and TRBJ2-6; D possibly corresponds to TRBD2 (6 bases). Between the trimmed V and J ends, which lost 2 bases and 0 bases, there was a span of 11 bases. This CDR3 has 17 residues. Germline lookup yields CDR1 MNHEY and CDR2 SVGEGT. The CDR3: CASSYGGAYSGANVLTF. The CDR3 DNA follows: TGTGCCAGCAGTTACGGAGGGGCTTACTCTGGGGCCAACGTCCTGACTTTC.

This clonotype has at least ten counts. This sequence joins TRBV6-6 and TRBJ2-7; D is ambiguous. Germline V gene sequence: CDR1 MNHNY, CDR2 SVGAGI (reference sequence). Trimming shortened V by 0 bases and J by 9 bases, and 12 bases separated the two germline ends. This CDR3 has 13 residues. CDR3 amino acids: CASSYSIGQRQYF. CDR3 nucleotides: TGTGCCAGCAGTTACTCGATCGGTCAGCGGCAGTACTTC.

Ten or more counts support this clonotype. The gene calls are TRBV30 and TRBJ1-2; D remains unclear. The CDR3 spans 13 residues. V dropped 0 bases and J dropped 6 bases, with 11 bases sitting between them. Germline CDR1 GTSNPN, CDR2 SVGIG (reference sequence). The CDR3 region has the DNA TGTGCCTGGAGTGTCATTTGGTATGATGGCTACACCTTC. Amino acid sequence: CAWSVIWYDGYTF.

This clonotype was seen repeatedly, ten times or more. V usage is TRBV2 and J usage is TRBJ1-6, with a weak D call TRBD1 (5 bases). Trimming shortened V by 4 bases and J by 8 bases, and 9 bases separated the two germline ends. The CDR3 has 13 residues. The germline CDR1 and CDR2 sequences are SNHLY and FYNNEI. The CDR3 is CASSVREHSPLHF. As DNA, the CDR3 is TGTGCCAGCAGTGTCAGGGAACATTCACCCCTCCACTTT.

This clonotype has at least ten counts. The V call is TRBV7-2, the J call TRBJ2-1; TRBD2 matches at 12 bases. V lost 6 bases to trimming and J lost 4 bases; unmatched junction nucleotides: 1. The CDR3 spans 14 residues. Per germline, CDR1 SGHTA and CDR2 FQGNSA. The chain's CDR3 is CASRGTSGYNEQFF. DNA of the CDR3: TGTGCCAGCAGGGGGACTAGCGGGTACAATGAGCAGTTCTTC.

This clonotype was seen a few times. The chain combines TRBV20-1 with TRBJ1-5; no clear D. The germline gives CDR1 DFQATT, CDR2 SNEGSKA (reference sequence). The CDR3 covers 12 residues. V lost 5 bases and J lost 0, with 5 bases in between. The CDR3 DNA follows: TGCAGTGCTGGAAATAGCAATCAGCCCCAGCATTTT. As protein: CSAGNSNQPQHF.

This clonotype came up many times. The gene calls are TRBV7-8 and TRBJ2-3, with D uncertain. Deletions cut 2 bases from V and 2 bases from J, with 14 bases between. The CDR3 is 16 residues long. Per the germline V gene, CDR1 is SGHVS and CDR2 is FQNEAQ. This CDR3 is CASSLNVAGYTDTQYF. The CDR3 DNA reads TGTGCCAGCAGCTTAAATGTGGCAGGTTACACAGATACGCAGTATTTT. The full variable domain, with the rest looked up from reference TRBV7-8 and TRBJ2-3, is GAGVSQSPRYKVAKRGQDVALRCDPISGHVSLFWYQQALGQGPEFLTYFQNEAQLDKSGLPSDRFFAERPEGSVSTLKIQRTQQEDSAVYLCASSLNVAGYTDTQYFGPGTRLTVL.